The next 9 T cell receptor beta chains were all read from a single sample in a study of Ad26.COV2.S vaccination and SARS-CoV-2 variants. TCRdb keeps only in-frame clones here, not all; method: immunoSEQ multiplex PCR. The sample lists some 390,000 clones; 89% were seen once. As to treatment: about 20 received Ad26.COV2.S at low or high dose, single or two shots; about 5 received placebo; per-sample allocation not given. Collection of the samples took place on day 63 after the first injection of vaccine or placebo. Sample: peripheral blood, taken in a trial of Ad26.COV2.S vaccine versus placebo. The receptors originated from a person aged 18-60 years who received the Ad26.COV2.S COVID-19 vaccine or a placebo.

This chain joins TRBV19 and TRBJ1-5, with D unclear. The germline V and J ends were trimmed by 5 bases and 0 bases, with 11 bases remaining between them. Per germline, CDR1 LNHDA and CDR2 SQIVND (reference sequence). The CDR3 has 15 residues. CDR3 coding DNA: TGTGCCAGTAGTCCTAGGGCGTATAGCAATCAGCCCCAGCATTTT. It yields the protein CASSPRAYSNQPQHF.

V gene TRBV7-9 combines with J gene TRBJ2-3; D is unresolved. The ends were cut back, 8 bases at V and 0 bases at J, with 6 bases in the middle. Germline V gene data show CDR1 as SEHNR and CDR2 as FQNEAQ (reference sequence). CDR3 size: 12 residues. This CDR3 reads CASAASTDTQYF. In DNA form, the CDR3 reads TGTGCCAGCGCGGCGAGCACAGATACGCAGTATTTT.

This chain links TRBV24-1 with TRBJ2-2, with 7 nucleotides matching TRBD1. The CDR3 is made up of 14 amino acids. Germline assignment: CDR1 KGHDR and CDR2 SFDVKD. V lost 9 bases, J lost 1 base, and 4 bases stayed unmatched. The CDR3 loop is CATEDRLNTGELFF. The CDR3 DNA follows: TGTGCCACCGAGGACAGGCTGAACACCGGGGAGCTGTTTTTT.

The chain employs TRBV15 and TRBJ1-6; D uncertain. V dropped 0 bases and J dropped 13 bases, with 19 bases sitting between them. The CDR3 has 16 residues. Germline V lookup: CDR1 LNHNV, CDR2 YYDKDF (reference sequence). The CDR3 region has the DNA TGTGCCACCAGCAGAGATCGGGAAATAGGGCTCTTCCCCCTCCACTTT. Its protein product is CATSRDREIGLFPLHF.

This clone was observed once. The chain has TRBV19 and TRBJ2-4; 7 bases fit TRBD2. The CDR3 totals 15 residues. Germline values: CDR1 LNHDA, CDR2 SQIVND (reference sequence). V gave up 7 bases and J gave up 8 bases; unmatched junction bases: 14. The DNA for the CDR3 is TGTGCCAGTACCGAGAGTGGCGGGAGTAGGGACATTCAGTACTTC. As protein: CASTESGGSRDIQYF.

The chain employs TRBV6-5 and TRBJ1-5; D may be TRBD1 (6 bases). Trimming took off 7 bases at V and 7 bases at J, with 20 bases between the two ends. This CDR3 comprises 15 residues. CDR1 is MNHEY, CDR2 SVGAGI, per germline. The CDR3 sequence: CASILDRFGEQPQHF. The CDR3 nucleotides are TGTGCCAGCATACTTGACAGGTTTGGCGAACAGCCCCAGCATTTT.

The rearrangement links TRBV4-1 to TRBJ2-7; no reliable D call. With 0 bases removed from V and 6 bases from J, the gap between germline ends came to 15 bases. In germline, CDR1 is MGHRA, CDR2 YSYEKL. The CDR3 is 15 residues long. CDR3 loop: CASSQEGPRVSEQYF. The CDR3 nucleotides read TGCGCCAGCAGCCAAGAAGGCCCCCGGGTTAGCGAGCAGTACTTC.

This chain connects TRBV5-1 to TRBJ2-1; D tentatively fits TRBD1 or TRBD2 (6 bases each). The V gene's germline CDR1 is SGHRS and CDR2 YFSETQ. The CDR3 spans 15 residues. The V and J ends lost 1 base and 9 bases respectively, with 17 bases between them. DNA of the CDR3: TGCGCCAGCAGCTTGACGGGAGCGGCCAGGGGTGAGCAGTTCTTC. Translating it yields CASSLTGAARGEQFF.

This chain uses TRBV9 with TRBJ2-7; D gene ambiguous. CDR1 SGDLS and CDR2 YYNGEE come from the germline V gene. V shed 2 bases and J shed 1 base, with 10 bases lying between them. This CDR3 comprises 14 residues. CDR3 in amino acids: CASSVGRASYEQYF. The CDR3 nucleotides are TGTGCCAGCAGCGTCGGGCGAGCGTCCTACGAGCAGTACTTC.